This TCR beta chain appears in the sequencing data of a study of T cell responses to AZD1222 COVID-19 vaccine. Findings and limits, study-wide: CD4 TCRs covered the whole spike, strongest at regions 160-218 and 743-854. Baseline serology detected seropositivity in only a handful of AZD1222 recipients. Compared with day 0, the breadth and depth of the Spike-specific TCR repertoire rose significantly after two doses of AZD1222. Donors, mostly white British, included more females; clonal diversity was possibly underestimated.

This clone was recorded only once. What it recognizes is unknown. The table came from immunoSEQ multiplex PCR; TCRdb's copy has only in-frame clones and leaves some out. Among 110,000 or so clones listed, approximately 92% were seen once. J lost 9 bases, V lost 4 bases, and 6 bases had no gene match. CDR3 length: 15 amino acids. Germline V gene data show CDR1 as MNHEY and CDR2 as SVGAGI. Sequenced here: peripheral blood, sampled 28 days after the second AZD1222 dose. The TCR originated in an adult who received the AZD1222 COVID-19 vaccine. This chain links TRBV6-5 with TRBJ1-6; 10 positions agree with TRBD1. CDR3 sequence: CASSSRQGAGSPLHF. The CDR3 bases are TGTGCCAGCAGTTCCCGACAGGGGGCAGGTTCACCCCTCCACTTT.